Included here is one T cell receptor beta chain sequence, with context. A few counts support this clone. No antigen is known for it. Nothing much larger sits one base from this clone, and base qualities are not available. These data come from a study of shared clonotypes between healthy human individuals (dated by TCRdb to about 2020). With regard to the full study: The cohort comprised two women and a few men aged 18 to 49 years. Per donor, three plates each were used for CD4 naive and CD4 memory, two for CD8 naive, and one for CD8 memory. Per donor, leukapheresis produced somewhere between about 0.94 and 9.5 billion PBMCs. To estimate repertoire size and how much clonotype sharing occurs between individuals, the study deeply sequenced the blood TCR repertoires of several healthy adults. To increase sequencing depth and limit assay-specific biases, different laboratories used diverse techniques to prepare libraries and sequence TCR repertoires. What the study reported, not specific to this receptor: Based on pairwise subsampling, the degree of clonotype sharing among donors was expected to be affected by sequencing depth. The genetic and exposure-history diversity represented was limited by the small number of donors. Clonotypes shared by all four sorted-subset donors showed higher generation probabilities than non-shared clonotypes. Sampling was restricted to blood, and TCR repertoires in tissues likely differ from the TCR repertoires found in blood. Rarefaction of sorted-subset datasets indicated incomplete sequencing despite the large sequencing depth. Sharing across several donors was observed for about 4.8% of naive CD4, around 3.5% of naive CD8, 2.3% of memory CD4, and over 0.3% of memory CD8 clonotypes. Naive subsets generally had larger estimated clonotype richness than memory subsets did.

Using the deep immunoSEQ assay, multiplex PCR amplified TCR CDR3 regions from genomic DNA. Extracted genomic DNA from each cell subset was spread evenly across all wells of several immunoSEQ 96-well plates, with each plate serving as a replicate. Each replicate PCR for sorted subsets received around 200 ng genomic DNA, equal to about 30,000 T cell genomes. Purified libraries were measured with a Qubit 3.0 fluorometer, size-checked on a Bioanalyzer 2100, and measured again with the KAPA Library Quantification kit. Each immunoSEQ 96-well plate was sequenced on its own single-read 150-cycle Illumina NextSeq 550 flow cell. As for the original processing: Because only junctional sequences without quality scores were contained in the immunoSEQ output, filtering matching that applied to full-length reads could not be performed. Sequences were annotated with PyIR, a Python wrapper for IgBLAST v1.9, using IMGT germline references to assign V/J genes and CDR3. Any read was removed if the V/J assignment was weak (E-value above 1e-6), the CDR3 was missing, or the read contained stop codons, out-of-frame junctions, or ambiguous translated residues. A V3J clonotype was defined by an identical inferred V gene, J gene, and CDR3 amino acid sequence. Percentage overlap between repertoires was calculated by dividing the number of shared unique clonotypes by the size of the smaller repertoire. RTK rarefaction, the Chao1 estimator, and Recon v2.1 estimates of unobserved clonotypes were used to assess repertoire richness. For all TCRbeta clonotypes obtained by the gDNA method from a few donors, generation probabilities were computed with OLGA. Entries here come from immuneACCESS through TCRdb and include only in-frame sequences with V and J called. Some clones fail to appear in such tables; in the studies checked, an unresolved V gene covers under half of the shortfall, and the cause of the remainder is unknown. V and J calls and clone size come straight from that table; D and trimming were deduced from the DNA. Counted in this sample were more than 850,000 clones; approximately 78% of them appeared once. The ten largest clones represent about 0.52% of the sample.

V is trimmed back by 5 bases and J by 8 bases, and the junction contains 6 bases that no gene match accounts for. The CDR3 sequence holds 14 residues, the cysteine and phenylalanine included. Solely the CDR3 DNA is kept, with 42 bases framed from the first base. The germline V gene (reference sequence) provides CDR1 LNHDA and CDR2 SQIVND. The donors were healthy, HIV-negative adults who had no recently reported acute infections or vaccinations. Only Caucasian adults living in Nashville, Tennessee, USA were represented among the donors. CD4+ T cells were enriched by magnetic negative selection; naive cells were then positively selected on CD45RA, and the negative fraction formed the memory subset. After blood collection by leukapheresis, PBMCs were isolated using Ficoll-Histopaque density gradient centrifugation and then cryopreserved in the vapor phase of liquid nitrogen. Analytical flow cytometry was used to check the purity and quantity of every magnetically sorted T cell population. Genomic DNA was isolated from each sorted fraction and quantified by UV absorbance on a Nanodrop 2000c.

This TCR derives from a man between 18 and 29 years old in good health. Some clones in this sample may be carry-over from other donors' samples. Here the chain combines TRBV19 and TRBJ1-4; 9 central bases correspond to TRBD1. The sequenced sample consisted of memory CD4+ T cells from PBMCs. The cell subset or site label on this specimen signifies: CD45RA-negative fraction. The nucleotide sequence is TGTGCCAGTAGTCGGCGGACAGGGGACGAAAAACTGTTTTTT. This codes for CASSRRTGDEKLFF.